The sample holds many counts of the clone carrying this T cell receptor (beta chain). Its antigen is still unknown. Arm-PCR of CDR3 regions with iRepertoire HTBI primers generated TCR beta libraries. TCRdb reprocessed the multiplex PCR reads with MiXCR, giving one entry per CDR3 protein. The sample lists over 450,000 distinct CDR3 sequences, approximately 12% occurring once. The V segment lost 0 bases and the J segment 0 bases; nucleotides outside the gene matches: 5. The CDR3 is 17 residues long. The germline V gene has CDR1 SGDLS and CDR2 YYNGEE. Time point noted: newly diagnosed GD, antithyroid drugs for less than 3 months. From PBMCs, RNA was extracted and then used to make the TCR library. The data were obtained in a study of regulatory T cells in long-lasting Graves disease. Study-level findings and limits: Whereas new patients shared about a thousand public clonotypes, persistent patients shared more, at 2,500 to 3,500. TRBV28 was favored in persistent disease, as were TRBJ1-2 and TRBJ2-5.

This sample also belongs to another study, concerning T cells in Graves' hyperthyroidism and ophthalmopathy. That paper states: The TCR CDR3 was amplified in a first-round RT-PCR using the HTBI primer set. Clonotypes that were expanded in thyroid above 0.001 mostly appeared in blood too.

The source of this sequence is a woman under 40 with Graves disease. The specimen was peripheral blood mononuclear cells (PBMCs), collected at new diagnosis, from a patient treated with antithyroid drugs. The chain carries TRBV9 and TRBJ2-1; 8 nucleotides match TRBD2. CDR3 in DNA: TGTGCCAGCAGCGTAGCGAATAGCGGGGCCTCCTACAATGAGCAGTTCTTC. This translates into CASSVANSGASYNEQFF. The full variable domain, completed using reference TRBV9 and TRBJ2-1, is DSGVTQTPKHLITATGQRVTLRCSPRSGDLSVYWYQQSLDQGLQFLIQYYNGEERAKGNILERFSAQQFPDLHSELNLSSLELGDSALYFCASSVANSGASYNEQFFGPGTRLTVL.